The rows below give T cell receptor beta chains drawn from one sample of a study of T cells after yellow fever vaccination. TCRdb independently ran MiXCR on the 5' RACE reads; one entry per CDR3 protein. The table has 360,000 or so distinct CDR3 sequences, around a tenth seen once. The material was PBMCs, obtained on the day of the first yellow fever vaccination. These receptors originate from a young man who received the YFV17D yellow fever vaccine. The CDR3 runs from the conserved cysteine through the conserved F or W.

j_call,v_call,cdr3_aa
TRBJ1-2,TRBV3-1,CASSQEARRGYTF
TRBJ2-1,TRBV6-1,CASSETTGSYNEQFF
TRBJ1-4,TRBV20-1,CSARDPTRAEKLFF
TRBJ2-5,TRBV19,CASSPGESSGETQYF
TRBJ1-5,TRBV5-1,CASSLEPQGQGNQPQHF
TRBJ1-5,TRBV28,CASMKPDQPQHF
TRBJ2-7,TRBV6-2/TRBV6-3,CASSYHQVGEQYF
TRBJ1-2,TRBV12-3/TRBV12-4,CASTRGADGGYTF
TRBJ2-1,TRBV20-1,CSARLAGGYNEQFF
TRBJ1-2,TRBV5-6,CASSLTDRAAGYTF
TRBJ2-3,TRBV5-1,CASSLEWGATDTQYF
TRBJ2-2,TRBV6-5,CASSYSGGNTGELFF
TRBJ2-3,TRBV11-1,CASSLKVMASGNTDTQYF
TRBJ1-1,TRBV5-1,CASSYNIMNTEAFF
TRBJ1-5,TRBV6-5,CASSYSDSYQPQHF
TRBJ2-6,TRBV7-8,CASSLVMDRANVLTF
TRBJ1-5,TRBV7-2,CASSFWGTGGNQPQHF
TRBJ2-1,TRBV7-2,CASSLVLGASYNEQFF
TRBJ1-3,TRBV29-1,CSAGSGNTIYF
TRBJ1-1,TRBV6-1,CASSRAGGLNTEAFF
TRBJ2-4,TRBV7-2,CASSSTSGAGNIQYF
TRBJ1-5,TRBV24-1,CATSGTGINQPQHF
TRBJ1-6,TRBV12-3/TRBV12-4,CASSLGALGSPLHF
TRBJ1-2,TRBV5-1,CASSLLGDGYGYTF
TRBJ2-3,TRBV10-3,CAIRADGQDTQYF
TRBJ2-1,TRBV4-3,CASSQDHLGGAAFPFF
TRBJ1-6,TRBV11-2,CASTSTGTYPSPLHF
TRBJ1-2,TRBV20-1,CSATPQAYGGYTF
TRBJ2-3,TRBV9,CASSVATGEADTQYF
TRBJ2-5,TRBV6-5,CASSYSYTQETQYF
TRBJ2-3,TRBV5-6,CASSLYSGGPARTDTQYF
TRBJ2-1,TRBV29-1,CSVDSLAGANYNEQFF
TRBJ2-7,TRBV4-3,CASSQEGRIGGSYEQYF
TRBJ2-5,TRBV5-1,CASSLSGKETQYF
TRBJ2-5,TRBV28,CASSLRFPYQETQYF
TRBJ1-1,TRBV13,CASSSTGRRTEAFF
TRBJ1-5,TRBV10-3,CAISEGVPSNQPQHF
TRBJ2-2,TRBV14,CASSQIGSYGGELFF
TRBJ2-5,TRBV11-1,CASSFAAHQETQYF
TRBJ1-2,TRBV7-2,CASSLGFPNYGYTF
TRBJ1-1,TRBV20-1,CSARDQRTGPISRTEAFF
TRBJ2-7,TRBV18,CASSPAPGGNEQYF
TRBJ2-5,TRBV7-9,CASSLVASGGQETQYF
TRBJ1-5,TRBV12-3/TRBV12-4,CASRTGNSNQPQHF
TRBJ2-5,TRBV29-1,CSVEASRETQYF
TRBJ2-3,TRBV6-1,CASAKGASGGGIDTQYF
TRBJ2-2,TRBV20-1,CSARPKRDTGELFF
TRBJ2-5,TRBV29-1,CSIRAGETQYF
TRBJ2-3,TRBV5-4,CASRSGYADTQYF
TRBJ2-1,TRBV11-2,CASSVVLAGANEQFF
TRBJ2-3,TRBV4-2,CASSPTGQGVSTDTQYF